The 19 T cell receptor beta chains in this list originate from one sample, sequenced in a study of CD8+ T cells in alopecia areata. TCR sequencing used cDNA made by reverse transcription of extracted RNA. Measured with immunoSEQ multiplex PCR; TCRdb has only the in-frame clones, and not every one. Of about 200,000 clones detected, approximately 60% appear once; the ten largest clones hold around 5%. Sequenced: CD8+ T cells sorted from blood. Source of these receptors: a human donor in good health.

This clone was detected only a few times. The V call is TRBV6-6, the J call TRBJ1-2; TRBD1 matches at 12 bases. V lost 6 bases and J lost 8; bases outside the gene matches: 13. The germline V gene encodes CDR1 MNHNY and CDR2 SVGAGI (reference sequence). CDR3 size: 16 residues. The CDR3 bases are TGTGCCAGCAGCCTTGGGACAGGGGGCTTCCTCGGCGGCTACACCTTC. This encodes CASSLGTGGFLGGYTF.

This chain links TRBV5-6 with TRBJ2-1; D assignment may be TRBD1 or TRBD2 (6 bases each). The CDR3 extends over 16 amino acids. Germline V CDR1 and CDR2: SGHDT, YYEEEE. The V gene lost 0 bases and the J gene lost 2 bases, with 12 bases spanning the gap. The CDR3 DNA reads as TGTGCCAGCAGCTTGGCCGGGGGCCCAACCTACAATGAGCAGTTCTTC. This gives the protein CASSLAGGPTYNEQFF.

The sample holds a few counts of this clone. This chain uses TRBV7-9 with TRBJ1-5, with 9 bases lining up with TRBD1. The CDR3 is made up of 16 amino acids. The J segment lost 5 bases and the V segment lost 5 bases, leaving 10 bases of the junction unmatched. CDR1 and CDR2 (germline): SEHNR, FQNEAQ (reference sequence). CDR3 sequence reads: CASSTDGTGWYQPQHF. In DNA form, the CDR3 reads TGTGCCAGCAGCACGGACGGGACAGGGTGGTATCAGCCCCAGCATTTT.

In this sample, this clone turned up once. The chain has TRBV5-6 and TRBJ2-2; D uncertain. The germline CDR1 and CDR2 sequences are SGHDT and YYEEEE. Trimming removed 3 bases at V and 3 bases at J, with 12 bases between. The CDR3 is 15 amino acids. The CDR3 is CASSYHNGYTGELFF. The CDR3 nucleotides are TGTGCCAGCAGCTATCATAACGGGTACACCGGGGAGCTGTTTTTT.

The chain's CDR3 is CASSEILASEAFF. Here the CDR3 DNA reads TGCGCCAGCAGCGAAATTTTGGCTAGTGAAGCTTTCTTT. The V and J genes are TRBV4-1 and TRBJ1-1; D is uncertain. The CDR3 extends over 13 amino acids. The V end was cut by 5 bases, the J end by 7 bases, with 14 bases between. CDR1 is MGHRA and CDR2 is YSYEKL in the germline V gene.

The V gene is TRBV4-1, the J gene TRBJ1-1; tentative D call: TRBD1 (6 bases). Germline V gene lookup returns CDR1 MGHRA and CDR2 YSYEKL. V was cut by 7 bases and J by 5 bases, with 26 bases left in between. The CDR3 has 17 residues. The CDR3 protein is CASTPPSEQGKATEAFF. CDR3 nucleotides: TGCGCCAGCACGCCCCCCTCTGAACAGGGTAAGGCGACTGAAGCTTTCTTT.

The chain carries TRBV7-2 and TRBJ1-2, with D hard to call. V was shortened by 9 bases and J by 0 bases, with 5 bases between the two germline ends. The CDR3 sequence is 11 residues long. Germline loops: CDR1 SGHTA, CDR2 FQGNSA. CDR3 sequence: CARTTNYGYTF. CDR3 sequence (DNA): TGTGCCAGAACGACTAACTATGGCTACACCTTC.

The chain links TRBV10-2 to TRBJ2-7, with D uncertain. V was cut by 6 bases and J by 3 bases, with 6 bases left in between. The CDR3 extends over 11 amino acids. The germline gives CDR1 WSHSY, CDR2 SAAADI. The CDR3 nucleotides are TGCGCCAGCAGAGAAGGCTACGAGCAGTACTTC. It codes for CASREGYEQYF.

This clone was observed a few times. The genes are TRBV14 and TRBJ2-1; D may be TRBD2 (7 bases). Germline CDR1 and CDR2: SGHDN and FVKESK. The CDR3 length is 14 residues. V was trimmed by 7 bases and J by 8 bases, leaving 18 bases between them. The CDR3 sequence: CASTLGGRVDEQFF. The CDR3 nucleotides read TGTGCCAGCACTTTGGGGGGGCGCGTCGATGAGCAGTTCTTC.

CDR3 amino acids: CASRGDSSQETQYF. The CDR3 DNA follows: TGTGCCAGCAGGGGGGACAGCTCCCAAGAGACCCAGTACTTC. J is TRBJ2-5 and V is TRBV5-6; TRBD1 agrees at 7 bases. The CDR3 has 14 residues. V lost 5 bases and J lost 1; bases outside the gene matches: 5. The V gene's germline CDR1 is SGHDT and CDR2 YYEEEE.

The chain is built from TRBV13 and TRBJ1-1, with a possible D match to TRBD1 (5 bases). The CDR3 runs to 15 residues. V shed 2 bases and J shed 11 bases, with 21 bases lying between them. Per the germline V gene, CDR1 is PRHDT and CDR2 is FYEKMQ (reference sequence). CDR3 residues: CASSLFRFGGVGAFF. As DNA, the CDR3 is TGTGCCAGCAGCTTATTTCGATTTGGAGGGGTAGGGGCTTTCTTT.

This clone showed up just a few times. The chain combines TRBV6-6 with TRBJ2-1; perhaps TRBD2 as D (6 bases). Germline CDR1 is MNHNY and CDR2 is SVGAGI (reference sequence). The CDR3 consists of 12 residues. The V and J ends lost 6 bases and 6 bases respectively, with 9 bases between them. The CDR3, as DNA: TGTGCCAGCAGATACGGGAGCAATGAGCAGTTCTTC. Its translation: CASRYGSNEQFF.

This chain joins TRBV29-1 and TRBJ2-1; D is perhaps TRBD2 (7 bases). Germline lookup yields CDR1 SQVTM and CDR2 ANQGSEA. CDR3 size: 13 residues. Trimming pared 7 bases from V and 7 bases from J, leaving 17 bases between. Written as DNA, the CDR3 is TGCAGCGCCCAGAGGGGGGGCCGGAATGAGCAGTTCTTC. This gives the protein CSAQRGGRNEQFF.

This clone was detected only once. CDR3 in amino acids: CASRRLGREAFF. The CDR3 nucleotides are TGTGCCAGCAGGCGGCTGGGGCGGGAAGCTTTCTTT. The chain joins TRBV27 to TRBJ1-1; TRBD1 might be the D (5 bases). The CDR3 contains 12 residues. Germline lookup yields CDR1 MNHEY and CDR2 SMNVEV (reference sequence). The V and J ends lost 6 bases and 8 bases respectively, with 13 bases between them.

CDR3 sequence (DNA): TGTGCCAACAGCGACTCACGACAGGGGGCCTACAATGAGCAGTTCTTC. Amino acid sequence: CANSDSRQGAYNEQFF. The chain joins TRBV2 to TRBJ2-1, with 9 nucleotides matching TRBD1. V was pared by 10 bases and J by 2 bases, with 12 bases of the junction left unmatched. This CDR3 spans 16 amino acids. CDR1 is SNHLY and CDR2 is FYNNEI in the germline V gene. Full variable domain (outside the CDR3, taken from reference TRBV2 and TRBJ2-1): EPEVTQTPSHQVTQMGQEVILRCVPISNHLYFYWYRQILGQKVEFLVSFYNNEISEKSEIFDDQFSVERPDGSNFTLKIRSTKLEDSAMYFCANSDSRQGAYNEQFFGPGTRLTVL.

About this clone itself: Other DNA sequences from this sample encode an identical CDR3 as well. The chain employs TRBV14 and TRBJ1-2, with a tentative D call TRBD1 (5 bases). CDR3 length: 13 residues. The germline V gene has CDR1 SGHDN and CDR2 FVKESK. With 1 base removed from V and 6 bases from J, the gap between germline ends came to 9 bases. CDR3 sequence: CASSQGQGDGYTF. Written as DNA, the CDR3 is TGTGCCAGCAGCCAAGGCCAGGGTGATGGCTACACCTTC.

This clone was picked up one time. The rearrangement uses TRBV29-1 and TRBJ1-1; D unclear. The V gene's germline CDR1 is SQVTM and CDR2 ANQGSEA. The CDR3 runs 16 residues. The germline V and J ends were trimmed by 3 bases and 5 bases, with 22 bases remaining between them. For the CDR3, the DNA is TGCAGCGTTGATAGCGGGTGGGTAAGCAAGGTTACTGAAGCTTTCTTT. It specifies CSVDSGWVSKVTEAFF.

The sample holds a few counts of this clone. This rearrangement joins TRBV29-1 to TRBJ2-7; tentative D call: TRBD2 (5 bases). The CDR3 contains 14 residues. With 5 bases removed from V and 2 bases from J, the gap between germline ends came to 16 bases. CDR1 SQVTM and CDR2 ANQGSEA come from the germline V gene. The CDR3: CSVPRGTGTYEQYF. The CDR3 DNA reads as TGCAGCGTTCCCCGAGGAACGGGGACCTACGAGCAGTACTTC.

Remarks on this clone: One end of the junction does not line up with germline, which may come from a read error. This chain uses TRBV6-1 with TRBJ2-7; D call uncertain. There are 13 residues in the CDR3. Per the germline V gene, CDR1 is MNHNS and CDR2 is SASEGT. The CDR3 DNA sequence: TGTGCCAGCAGCCCCACTGTGATCTACGAGCAGTACTTT. It codes for CASSPTVIYEQYF.